These 32 T cell receptor beta chains share one sample of origin, sequenced in a study of blood T cell repertoires in COVID-19 (dated by TCRdb to 2020 to 2022). The library was obtained by the immunoSEQ multiplex PCR assay. The table comes from immuneACCESS by way of TCRdb, which keeps in-frame sequences with V and J called. Part of the clones is missing from these tables; in studies checked, under half for an unresolved V gene and the rest for unknown reasons. Counted in this sample were about 180,000 clones; 88% of them appeared once. The leading ten clones occupy about 9.4% of the sample. Material: PBMCs or T cells enriched from blood (not recorded which). All receptors come from a woman under 30 who had recovered from COVID-19.

This CDR3 is CASSPPSAGGLGGYTF. DNA of the CDR3: TGTGCCAGCTCACCACCTTCCGCAGGGGGCCTTGGTGGCTACACCTTC. V and J are TRBV18 and TRBJ1-2, with 8 bases fitting TRBD1. J was trimmed by 7 bases and V by 0 bases; bases with no gene match: 10. The CDR3 contains 16 residues. Germline V gene lookup returns CDR1 KGHSH and CDR2 LQKENI. Together with reference TRBV18 and TRBJ1-2, the CDR3 gives the full variable domain: NAGVMQNPRHLVRRRGQEARLRCSPMKGHSHVYWYRQLPEEGLKFMVYLQKENIIDESGMPKERFSAEFPKEGPSILRIQQVVRGDSAAYFCASSPPSAGGLGGYTFGSGTRLTVV.

This clone was seen only a few times. The V call is TRBV18, the J call TRBJ1-1; 9 positions agree with TRBD1. In germline, CDR1 is KGHSH, CDR2 LQKENI. The CDR3 spans 14 residues. Trimming removed 5 bases from V and 5 bases from J; junction bases left unmatched: 6. CDR3 coding DNA: TGTGCCAGCTCAACGACACAGGGGGCGACTGAAGCTTTCTTT. This sequence encodes CASSTTQGATEAFF.

The chain has TRBV7-2 and TRBJ1-2; D is unresolved. Deletions cut 0 bases from V and 8 bases from J, with 10 bases between. The CDR3 sequence is 13 residues long. The germline V gene encodes CDR1 SGHTA and CDR2 FQGNSA. CDR3 residues: CASSLAGSLGYTF. The CDR3 region has the DNA TGTGCCAGCAGCTTAGCCGGGAGCCTGGGCTACACCTTC.

The chain uses TRBV7-2 and TRBJ2-3; 7 nucleotides align to TRBD2. Germline assignment: CDR1 SGHTA and CDR2 FQGNSA. The J segment lost 6 bases and the V segment lost 3 bases, leaving 6 bases of the junction unmatched. The length of the CDR3 is 14 residues. The CDR3 protein is CASSLYGGTDTQYF. The CDR3 DNA reads as TGTGCCAGCAGCTTGTACGGGGGGACGGATACGCAGTATTTT.

The J gene is TRBJ1-2, the V gene TRBV7-9; TRBD1 matches at 8 bases. Germline CDR1 reads SEHNR; CDR2 reads FQNEAQ (reference sequence). After removal of 5 bases from V and 2 bases from J, the junction contained 16 bases not matched to a gene. The CDR3 runs 18 residues. The CDR3 protein is CASSPEHGTGKLNYGYTF. CDR3 DNA sequence: TGTGCCAGCAGCCCCGAACATGGGACAGGAAAACTGAACTATGGCTACACCTTC.

The chain has TRBV7-9 and TRBJ2-3; D uncertain. V shed 0 bases and J shed 6 bases, with 19 bases lying between them. This CDR3 comprises 17 residues. Germline V gene lookup returns CDR1 SEHNR and CDR2 FQNEAQ (reference sequence). The CDR3 region has the DNA TGTGCCAGCAGCTTAGCGCGAGGCGGTAGAGAGACTGATACGCAGTATTTT. It codes for CASSLARGGRETDTQYF. Drawing the rest from reference TRBV7-9 and TRBJ2-3, the complete variable domain is DTGVSQNPRHKITKRGQNVTFRCDPISEHNRLYWYRQTLGQGPEFLTYFQNEAQLEKSRLLSDRFSAERPKGSFSTLEIQRTEQGDSAMYLCASSLARGGRETDTQYFGPGTRLTVL.

CDR3 amino acids: CASSLFPSGGDAYNEQFF. In DNA form, the CDR3 reads TGCGCCAGCAGCTTGTTCCCTAGCGGGGGGGATGCCTACAATGAGCAGTTCTTC. The chain employs TRBV5-1 and TRBJ2-1; 12 bases agree with TRBD2. The germline V gene encodes CDR1 SGHRS and CDR2 YFSETQ. The V and J ends lost 1 base and 2 bases, in that order; junction bases with no gene match: 7. CDR3 length equals 18 residues. The variable domain in full, completed from reference TRBV5-1 and TRBJ2-1, reads KAGVTQTPRYLIKTRGQQVTLSCSPISGHRSVSWYQQTPGQGLQFLFEYFSETQRNKGNFPGRFSGRQFSNSRSEMNVSTLELGDSALYLCASSLFPSGGDAYNEQFFGPGTRLTVL.

This chain connects TRBV6-5 to TRBJ1-4; possible D gene TRBD1, 5 bases. V lost 8 bases and J lost 8, with 15 bases in between. Germline V gives CDR1 MNHEY, CDR2 SVGAGI. This CDR3 comprises 13 residues. The DNA for the CDR3 is TGTGCCAGCGGTCGGGGGATAGGGGAAAAACTGTTTTTT. This sequence encodes CASGRGIGEKLFF.

The chain links TRBV2 to TRBJ2-3; tentative D call: TRBD2 (5 bases). Germline-derived CDR1 and CDR2 are SNHLY and FYNNEI. The CDR3 covers 12 residues. Trimming pared 6 bases from V and 8 bases from J, leaving 12 bases between. DNA of the CDR3: TGTGCCAGCAGGCCCCCCGCGGGTACGCAGTATTTT. Translating gives CASRPPAGTQYF.

The rearrangement uses TRBV5-6 and TRBJ2-5, with D hard to call. This CDR3 has 13 residues. CDR1 is SGHDT and CDR2 is YYEEEE in the germline V gene. Trimming left V 6 bases short and J 3 bases short, with 12 bases between. In DNA form, the CDR3 reads TGTGCCAGCAAAGACTCAGCAGAAGAGACCCAGTACTTC. This sequence encodes CASKDSAEETQYF.

The J gene is TRBJ2-7, the V gene TRBV10-3; 10 bases align to TRBD2. The trim removed 11 bases at V and 2 bases at J, leaving 6 bases unmatched. The length of the CDR3 is 13 residues. Germline lookup yields CDR1 ENHRY and CDR2 SYGVKD. In DNA, the CDR3 is TGTGCCGTCGGGACTAGCGAAACCTACGAGCAGTACTTC. Translating it yields CAVGTSETYEQYF.

The chain recombines TRBV10-3 with TRBJ1-5; TRBD1 matches 11 bases. CDR3 size: 15 residues. Germline loops: CDR1 ENHRY, CDR2 SYGVKD. The V gene end was trimmed by 5 bases and the J gene end by 6 bases; junction bases not matched to a gene: 6. Here the CDR3 DNA reads TGTGCCATCAGTAAGGGGACAGGGGGAACTCAGCCCCAGCATTTT. Its translation: CAISKGTGGTQPQHF.

This clone has just a few counts. V usage is TRBV10-3 and J usage is TRBJ1-5; D gene unclear. Trimming cost V 3 bases and J 0 bases, with 3 bases left between them. This CDR3 contains 13 residues. From germline, CDR1 is ENHRY and CDR2 SYGVKD. Written as DNA, the CDR3 is TGTGCCATCAGTGAACATAGCAATCAGCCCCAGCATTTT. Amino acids: CAISEHSNQPQHF.

This clone was seen only once. The chain has TRBV5-1 and TRBJ1-4; tentative D call: TRBD1 (6 bases). The germline CDR1 and CDR2 sequences are SGHRS and YFSETQ. This CDR3 comprises 14 residues. V was cut by 3 bases and J by 6 bases, with 12 bases left in between. CDR3 coding DNA: TGCGCCAGCAGCTCAGGGGAACGGGATGAAAAACTGTTTTTT. Its translation: CASSSGERDEKLFF.

The DNA for the CDR3 is TGTGCCAGCAGCCCCACAAAACCCTCCTACAATGAGCAGTTCTTC. This translates into CASSPTKPSYNEQFF. The gene calls are TRBV7-3 and TRBJ2-1; D remains unclear. Germline-derived CDR1 and CDR2 are SGHTA and FQGTGA. CDR3 size: 15 residues. V lost 5 bases and J 0 bases, leaving 11 bases between the germline ends.

The J gene is TRBJ2-2, the V gene TRBV19; weak D call: TRBD1 (6 bases). The germline V gene encodes CDR1 LNHDA and CDR2 SQIVND (reference sequence). The CDR3 runs to 14 residues. The ends were cut back, 5 bases at V and 4 bases at J, with 11 bases in the middle. The CDR3 loop reads CASSPRTVTGELFF. The CDR3 coding sequence is TGTGCCAGTAGTCCGCGGACAGTCACCGGGGAGCTGTTTTTT.

CDR3 region: CAISPGQLYEQYF. The CDR3 nucleotides are TGTGCCATCAGTCCGGGACAGCTCTACGAGCAGTACTTC. The chain recombines TRBV10-3 with TRBJ2-7; 7 bases match TRBD1. Germline V gene sequence: CDR1 ENHRY, CDR2 SYGVKD. CDR3 size: 13 residues. V lost 5 bases to trimming and J lost 3 bases; unmatched junction nucleotides: 4.

There are a few counts of this clone. The rearrangement uses TRBV6-5 and TRBJ2-2, with D possibly matching TRBD2 (5 bases). Germline CDR1 MNHEY, CDR2 SVGAGI. The CDR3 is 16 residues long. Trimming removed 4 bases from V and 6 bases from J, with 18 bases in between. CDR3 bases: TGTGCCAGCAGTTTTTCGGGGTGGGGTCAGGCCGGGGAGCTGTTTTTT. This gives the protein CASSFSGWGQAGELFF.

The CDR3 sequence: CASSLGTEPTGYTF. The CDR3 nucleotides read TGCGCCAGCAGCTTAGGGACAGAACCTACTGGCTACACCTTC. The rearrangement links TRBV5-1 to TRBJ1-2, with TRBD1 matching 7 bases. This CDR3 comprises 14 residues. Trimming took 2 bases from V and 7 from J; bases not matched to a gene: 8. The germline V gene encodes CDR1 SGHRS and CDR2 YFSETQ.

The chain links TRBV9 to TRBJ2-7; 7 bases are a match to TRBD2. This CDR3 has 16 amino acids. CDR1 is SGDLS, CDR2 YYNGEE, per germline. Trimming removed 0 bases from V and 0 bases from J; junction bases left unmatched: 6. The CDR3 sequence is CASSVGAGAYSYEQYF. The DNA for the CDR3 is TGTGCCAGCAGCGTAGGGGCGGGAGCCTACTCCTACGAGCAGTACTTC.

This clone was recorded a few times. V gene TRBV3-1 (or the pseudogene TRBV3-2) combines with J gene TRBJ2-5; D not certain. CDR3 length: 13 residues. Trimming pared 1 base from V and 4 bases from J, leaving 7 bases between. Germline CDR1 LGHDT, CDR2 YNNKEL (reference sequence). The chain's CDR3 is CASSQAFLETQYF. The CDR3 region has the DNA TGTGCCAGCAGCCAAGCGTTCCTAGAGACCCAGTACTTC.

The chain carries TRBV10-3 and TRBJ2-3; the match to TRBD2 covers 7 bases. Germline V gene sequence: CDR1 ENHRY, CDR2 SYGVKD. J lost 4 bases, V lost 2 bases, and 6 bases had no gene match. CDR3 length: 15 amino acids. CDR3 bases: TGTGCCATCAGTGAGCGAGCGGGACCTTCAGATACGCAGTATTTT. Its protein product is CAISERAGPSDTQYF.

This chain connects TRBV7-2 to TRBJ1-6; D possibly corresponds to TRBD1 (5 bases). The CDR3 is 17 residues long. The V gene's germline CDR1 is SGHTA and CDR2 FQGNSA. Trimming shortened V by 4 bases and J by 7 bases, and 20 bases separated the two germline ends. The CDR3 DNA reads TGTGCCAGCAGCTCTACAGGTACGACGATGGGGAATTCACCCCTCCACTTT. Translating it yields CASSSTGTTMGNSPLHF.

This CDR3 is CASSLGSAGGSYEQYF. The CDR3 nucleotides are TGTGCCAGCAGCTTAGGATCAGCGGGGGGCTCCTACGAGCAGTACTTC. The chain carries TRBV7-2 and TRBJ2-7, with 9 bases aligning to TRBD2. Germline V gene lookup returns CDR1 SGHTA and CDR2 FQGNSA. The CDR3 totals 16 residues. V gave up 1 base and J gave up 0 bases; unmatched junction bases: 4.

This chain connects TRBV5-1 to TRBJ2-1; 9 bases are a match to TRBD2. CDR3 length equals 17 residues. V lost 0 bases and J lost 3; bases outside the gene matches: 7. Germline-derived CDR1 and CDR2 are SGHRS and YFSETQ. The CDR3 here is CASSLVVAGGSYNEQFF. The CDR3 DNA follows: TGCGCCAGCAGCTTGGTCGTGGCGGGAGGGAGCTACAATGAGCAGTTCTTC.

The chain links TRBV19 to TRBJ2-7, with D perhaps matching TRBD1 (6 bases). Trimming pared 5 bases from V and 4 bases from J, leaving 15 bases between. Germline loops: CDR1 LNHDA, CDR2 SQIVND (reference sequence). The CDR3 is 14 residues long. DNA for the CDR3: TGTGCCAGTAGTCCGACAGGTCAGGGGTACGAGCAGTACTTC. Translating it yields CASSPTGQGYEQYF.

The gene calls are TRBV5-1 and TRBJ2-2; 10 positions match TRBD2. CDR1 SGHRS and CDR2 YFSETQ come from the germline V gene. Germline trimming cut 4 bases from V and 2 bases from J; bases unmatched to any gene: 11. The CDR3 consists of 18 residues. The CDR3 bases are TGCGCCAGCAGCGCCGGATCTAGCGGGAGTGTTAACACCGGGGAGCTGTTTTTT. Translation gives CASSAGSSGSVNTGELFF.

The chain couples TRBV28 to TRBJ2-7; TRBD2 matches at 11 bases. V lost 3 bases and J lost 5; bases outside the gene matches: 9. This CDR3 region has 16 residues. Germline CDR1 is MDHEN and CDR2 is SYDVKM. DNA of the CDR3: TGTGCCAGCAGTTTTGTAGCGGGAGGGCCTATAGACGAGCAGTACTTC. Encoded protein: CASSFVAGGPIDEQYF.

The V gene is TRBV4-3, the J gene TRBJ2-3; the match to TRBD2 covers 15 bases. Germline lookup yields CDR1 LGHNA and CDR2 YSLEER. Unmatched junction bases numbered 6, after V lost 3 bases and J lost 2 bases. The CDR3 extends over 18 amino acids. The CDR3 nucleotides are TGCGCCAGCAGCCATGACTGGACTAGCGGGGGGGACACAGATACGCAGTATTTT. Translating it yields CASSHDWTSGGDTDTQYF.

The chain links TRBV28 to TRBJ2-7; 10 bases align to TRBD1. The V gene end was trimmed by 6 bases and the J gene end by 6 bases; junction bases not matched to a gene: 11. CDR3 length equals 15 residues. The germline V gene encodes CDR1 MDHEN and CDR2 SYDVKM. As DNA, the CDR3 is TGTGCCAGCAGGTTCTCCGGGACAGGGGAGCGCGAGCAGTACTTC. It codes for CASRFSGTGEREQYF.

This clone occurred once. This chain links TRBV28 with TRBJ1-2; D not resolved. CDR1 is MDHEN, CDR2 SYDVKM, per germline. V was pared by 2 bases and J by 0 bases, with 10 bases between. The CDR3 runs 15 residues. The CDR3 coding sequence is TGTGCCAGCAGTTTAATAGTTGGAGCTAACTATGGCTACACCTTC. This encodes CASSLIVGANYGYTF.

The V call is TRBV28, the J call TRBJ1-1; possible D gene TRBD1, 5 bases. Germline assignment: CDR1 MDHEN and CDR2 SYDVKM. The CDR3 loop spans 13 amino acids. The V and J ends lost 6 bases and 2 bases respectively, with 10 bases between them. The CDR3 DNA sequence: TGTGCCAGCAGAGCGACAGCCAACACTGAAGCTTTCTTT. Translation gives CASRATANTEAFF.